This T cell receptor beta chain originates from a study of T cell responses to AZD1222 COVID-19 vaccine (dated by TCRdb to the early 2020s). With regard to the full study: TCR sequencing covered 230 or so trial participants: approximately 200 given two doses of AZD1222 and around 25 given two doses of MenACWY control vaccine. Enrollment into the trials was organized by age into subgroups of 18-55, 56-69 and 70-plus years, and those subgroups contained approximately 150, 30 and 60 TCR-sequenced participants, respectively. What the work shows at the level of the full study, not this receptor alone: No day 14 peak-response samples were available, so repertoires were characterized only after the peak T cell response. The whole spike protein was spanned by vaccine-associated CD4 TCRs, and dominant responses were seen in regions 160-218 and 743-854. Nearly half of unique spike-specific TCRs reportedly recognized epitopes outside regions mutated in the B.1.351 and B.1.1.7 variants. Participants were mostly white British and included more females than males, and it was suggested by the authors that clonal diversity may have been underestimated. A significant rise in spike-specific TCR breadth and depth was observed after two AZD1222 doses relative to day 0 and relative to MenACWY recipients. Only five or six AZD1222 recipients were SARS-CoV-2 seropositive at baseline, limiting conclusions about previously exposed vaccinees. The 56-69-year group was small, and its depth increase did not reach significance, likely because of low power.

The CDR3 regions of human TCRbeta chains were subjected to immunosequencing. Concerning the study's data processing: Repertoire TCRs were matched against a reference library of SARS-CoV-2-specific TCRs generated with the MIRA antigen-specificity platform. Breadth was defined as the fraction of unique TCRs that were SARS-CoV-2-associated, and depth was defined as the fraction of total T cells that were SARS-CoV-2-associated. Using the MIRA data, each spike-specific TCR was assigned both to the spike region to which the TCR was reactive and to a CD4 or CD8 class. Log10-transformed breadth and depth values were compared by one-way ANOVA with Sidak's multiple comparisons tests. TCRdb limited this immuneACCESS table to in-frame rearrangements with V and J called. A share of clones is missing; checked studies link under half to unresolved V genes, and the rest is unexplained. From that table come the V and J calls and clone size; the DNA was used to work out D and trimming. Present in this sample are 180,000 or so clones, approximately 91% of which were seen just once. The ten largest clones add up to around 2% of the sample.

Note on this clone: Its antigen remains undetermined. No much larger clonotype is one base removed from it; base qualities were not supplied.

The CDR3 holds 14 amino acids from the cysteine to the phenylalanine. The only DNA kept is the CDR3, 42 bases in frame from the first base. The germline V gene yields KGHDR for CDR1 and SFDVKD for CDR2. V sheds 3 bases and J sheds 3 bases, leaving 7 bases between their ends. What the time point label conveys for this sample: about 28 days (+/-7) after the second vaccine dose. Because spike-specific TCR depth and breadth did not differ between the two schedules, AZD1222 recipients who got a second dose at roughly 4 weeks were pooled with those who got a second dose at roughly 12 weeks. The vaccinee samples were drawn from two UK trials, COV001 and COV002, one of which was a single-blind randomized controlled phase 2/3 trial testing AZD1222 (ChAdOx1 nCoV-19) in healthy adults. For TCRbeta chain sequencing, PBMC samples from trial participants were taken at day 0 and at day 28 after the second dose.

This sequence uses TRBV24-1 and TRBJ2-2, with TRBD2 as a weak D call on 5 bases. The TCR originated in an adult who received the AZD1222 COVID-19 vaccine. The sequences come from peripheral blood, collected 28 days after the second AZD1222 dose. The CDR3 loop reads CATSDRTHTGELFF. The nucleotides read TGTGCCACCAGTGATCGGACTCACACCGGGGAGCTGTTTTTT.